This record covers a single TCR beta chain. This clonotype has at least ten counts. Its cognate antigen has yet to be identified. Nothing much larger sits one base from this clone, and base qualities are not available. The data stem from a study of T-cell memory formation after mild COVID-19 (TCRdb year 2021). General notes on the study: TCR sequence clusters from the two donors were found to be largely donor specific. In a couple of donors, T-cell clones that expanded and contracted after mild COVID-19 were tracked by sequencing TCRalpha and TCRbeta repertoires over time. Two young, previously healthy adult volunteers made up the cohort, one male and one female. Here is what the overall study found, with its caveats: SARS-CoV-2 specificity was not confirmed for the second-wave clones peaking on day 37. The study covered only a couple of mild cases, and larger cohorts including severe cases with pre-infection samples were considered necessary. The detection of some responding clones in pre-infection memory suggests that pre-existing cross-reactive memory T cells joined the SARS-CoV-2 response. Contracting CD4+ clones appeared mostly in the CM and EM memory subsets, whereas CD8+ clones were enriched in EMRA. From day 15 to 85, contracting clones showed balanced CD4/CD8 phenotypes, whereas a second wave of clones that expanded from day 15 to 37 leaned towards CD4+.

Sequencing was performed on an Illumina NovaSeq 6000. TCRalpha and TCRbeta cDNA libraries were built by 5'RACE with constant-segment primers, adding sample barcodes and unique molecular identifiers. RNA was extracted from every sample with Trizol reagent. The libraries were amplified in two PCR steps, and the second step added a second sample barcode and Illumina TruSeq adapters. Sequencing of libraries was performed on an Illumina NovaSeq with 2 x 150 bp paired-end reads. The source study handled its data this way. With migec v1.2.7, reads were demultiplexed and then collapsed into UMI-guided consensus sequences. Using mixcr v2.1.11, UMI consensuses were aligned to TRA and TRB V and J templates and then assembled into clonotypes. A clonotype was counted as expanded or contracted only if both edgeR and NoisET called the change significant, with noise models trained on biological replicates. For edgeR calls, a false discovery rate-adjusted p below 0.01 and a log2 fold-change threshold of 1 were applied. As an exploratory analysis of dynamics, PCA with hierarchical clustering was applied to max-normalized trajectories of the 1000 most abundant clonotypes. Separately sequenced CD4+ and CD8+ repertoires were used to assign a CD4 or CD8 phenotype to each responding clone. TCRdb reran the public reads through fastp at Q25 and MiXCR, keeping productive beta chains. All rows with the same CDR3 protein become a single entry with the most common DNA and genes. These V and J calls rely on TCRdb rather than the paper's analysis. The table for this sample lists just under 550,000 distinct CDR3 sequences; roughly 20% of them were counted only once. The ten largest clonotypes hold 12% of the sample.

PBMCs were isolated by Ficoll-Paque density gradient centrifugation. V and J are truncated by 0 bases and 2 bases respectively, leaving an intervening sequence of 15 bases. The CDR3 spans 16 residues, from the cysteine through the phenylalanine. This entry keeps only the CDR3 DNA: 48 bases, framed from base 1. Based on the germline V gene, the CDR1 and CDR2 sequences are SQVTM and ANQGSEA. The origin of this receptor is an adult woman who had mild COVID-19 (a few samples of this study predate the infection). The sample titles of this study are shuffled in the database, so cell type and time point are left out; the donor was told from shared clones. Sequencing was done on a sample of PBMCs or a T cell subset sorted from them (not recorded which). Recombination joined TRBV29-1 with TRBJ2-3; the D gene is not confidently resolved. The CDR3 corresponds to CSVEDSRWGNTDTQYF. In nucleotide form, the sequence is TGCAGCGTTGAAGATTCCAGGTGGGGTAACACAGATACGCAGTATTTT.